This is a list of T cell receptor beta chains from one sample in a study of blood T cell repertoires in COVID-19. Data came from immunoSEQ multiplex PCR; TCRdb stores just in-frame clones and leaves some out. This sample has around 95,000 clones, with roughly nine tenths found just once. Sample: peripheral blood. Receptor source: a man aged 25 to 45 in a cohort sampled during active COVID-19. The CDR3 runs from the conserved cysteine through the conserved F or W. Fields, in order: J gene, D gene, V gene, clone size, CDR3 protein, CDR3 DNA. D genes are given only for firm matches. Expanded clones get a size class; other rows say once, few or many, or leave the size out.

>TRBJ1-2|NA|TRBV5-4|once
CASSPGMGSGGYTF
TGTGCCAGCAGCCCGGGGATGGGCAGCGGGGGCTACACCTTC
>TRBJ1-1|NA|TRBV7-2|NA
CASSLARGWGNTEAFF
TGTGCCAGCAGCTTAGCAAGGGGGTGGGGGAACACTGAAGCTTTCTTT
>TRBJ2-5|TRBD2|TRBV9|few
CASSVGASGGIQETQYF
TGTGCCAGCAGCGTAGGGGCTAGCGGGGGAATACAAGAGACCCAGTACTTC
>TRBJ2-7|NA|TRBV5-4|NA
CASSLDRPSYEQYF
TGTGCCAGCAGCTTGGACAGGCCTTCCTACGAGCAGTACTTC
>TRBJ2-1|NA|TRBV5-6|NA
CASSRSPHEQFF
TGTGCCAGCAGCCGGAGCCCCCATGAGCAGTTCTTC
>TRBJ2-2|TRBD2|TRBV6-2/TRBV6-3|NA
CASSPGLAENTGELFF
TGTGCCAGCAGCCCTGGACTAGCGGAGAACACCGGGGAGCTGTTTTTT
>TRBJ2-1|NA|TRBV5-1|NA
CASSLDPYNEQFF
TGCGCCAGCAGCTTGGATCCGTACAATGAGCAGTTCTTC
>TRBJ2-7|TRBD2|TRBV10-2|once
CASSDPGLAGGRFTYEQYF
TGCGCCAGCAGTGACCCCGGACTAGCGGGGGGGAGGTTTACCTACGAGCAGTACTTC
>TRBJ1-1|NA|TRBV6-6|few
CASSAQGRWTEAFF
TGTGCCAGCAGTGCTCAGGGGAGATGGACTGAAGCTTTCTTT
>TRBJ1-1|TRBD1|TRBV29-1|NA
CSVGITGDATEAFF
TGCAGCGTTGGAATTACAGGGGACGCAACCGAAGCTTTCTTT
>TRBJ2-7|NA|TRBV3-1/TRBV3-2|NA
CASSQQNYVSF
TGTGCCAGCAGCCAACAGAATTACGTTTCGTTC
>TRBJ2-7|NA|TRBV7-2|NA
CASSPQGKQYF
TGTGCCAGCAGCCCGCAGGGCAAGCAGTACTTC
>TRBJ2-3|TRBD1|TRBV7-2|NA
CASSFKLNRGLGTQYF
TGTGCCAGCAGCTTTAAATTGAACAGGGGTCTTGGTACGCAGTATTTT
>TRBJ1-3|TRBD1|TRBV24-1|once
CATSGFPDRGGISSGNTIYF
TGTGCCACCAGTGGGTTTCCGGACAGGGGAGGTATAAGCTCTGGAAACACCATATATTTT
>TRBJ2-7|NA|TRBV6-5|NA
CASTLSGPYEQYF
TGTGCCAGCACCCTCAGCGGTCCCTACGAGCAGTACTTC
>TRBJ1-3|NA|TRBV5-6|few
CASSLFAVPFSGNTIYF
TGTGCCAGCAGCTTGTTTGCGGTCCCGTTCTCTGGAAACACCATATATTTT
>TRBJ2-2|TRBD1|TRBV30|NA
CAWNQARGRGRNTGELFF
TGTGCCTGGAATCAGGCGAGGGGCAGGGGGCGGAACACCGGGGAGCTGTTTTTT
>TRBJ2-3|NA|TRBV11-2|NA
CASSLGYKRGTDTQYF
TGTGCCAGCAGCTTAGGGTACAAAAGGGGGACAGATACGCAGTATTTT
>TRBJ2-3|NA|TRBV5-1|once
CASSLVILPDTQYF
TGCGCCAGCAGCTTGGTGATCCTACCAGATACGCAGTATTTT
>TRBJ1-1|NA|TRBV9|NA
CASSVALDTEAFF
TGTGCCAGCAGCGTAGCTCTAGACACTGAAGCTTTCTTT
>TRBJ2-5|TRBD1|TRBV7-2|NA
CASSSQDRGFETQYF
TGTGCCAGCAGCTCGCAAGACAGGGGGTTTGAGACCCAGTACTTC
>TRBJ2-3|TRBD2|TRBV5-1|NA
CASSLETSGSTDTQYF
TGCGCCAGCAGCTTGGAGACTAGCGGTAGCACAGATACGCAGTATTTT
>TRBJ2-1|TRBD1|TRBV3-1/TRBV3-2|NA
CASSRKGATFSNEQFF
TGTGCCAGCAGCCGGAAGGGGGCTACCTTTTCCAATGAGCAGTTCTTC
>TRBJ1-5|NA|TRBV29-1|NA
CSVAGVGQPQHF
TGCAGCGTTGCGGGAGTCGGTCAGCCCCAGCATTTT
>TRBJ1-5|NA|TRBV29-1|NA
CSAQIDSNQPQHF
TGCAGTGCACAGATAGATAGCAATCAGCCCCAGCATTTT
>TRBJ2-1|TRBD1|TRBV24-1|NA
CATSDGVGGLRNEQFF
TGTGCCACCAGTGATGGCGTAGGGGGCTTGCGGAATGAGCAGTTCTTC
>TRBJ2-7|TRBD1|TRBV5-1|NA
CASSLAGQAHEQYF
TGCGCCAGCAGCTTGGCCGGACAGGCCCACGAGCAGTACTTC
>TRBJ2-7|TRBD1|TRBV6-5|NA
CASSSLSGGIYEQYF
TGTGCCAGCAGTTCGCTCTCAGGGGGCATCTACGAGCAGTACTTC
>TRBJ2-5|NA|TRBV7-9|NA
CASSLEGNKETQYF
TGTGCCAGCAGCTTAGAGGGGAATAAAGAGACCCAGTACTTC
>TRBJ2-2|TRBD1|TRBV29-1|NA
CSVEGQGAGELFF
TGCAGCGTAGAGGGACAGGGGGCCGGGGAGCTGTTTTTT
>TRBJ2-2|NA|TRBV5-1|NA
CASSPKKQQGNTGELFF
TGCGCCAGCAGCCCGAAAAAGCAACAGGGGAACACCGGGGAGCTGTTTTTT
>TRBJ2-1|TRBD2|TRBV5-4|NA
CASRVIAGGRDEQFF
TGTGCCAGCCGGGTTATAGCGGGGGGCCGAGATGAGCAGTTCTTC
>TRBJ1-6|NA|TRBV7-9|NA
CASSPGRGEDSPLHF
TGTGCCAGCAGCCCAGGCCGAGGGGAGGATTCACCCCTCCACTTT
>TRBJ1-6|NA|TRBV3-1/TRBV3-2|NA
CASSQEVAPGDSPLHF
TGTGCCAGCAGCCAAGAGGTTGCACCAGGGGATTCACCCCTCCACTTT
>TRBJ1-1|NA|TRBV7-3|NA
CASSLTGRDTEAFF
TGTGCCAGCAGCTTAACCGGCAGGGACACTGAAGCTTTCTTT
>TRBJ1-5|NA|TRBV27|NA
CASSLFQGNQPQHF
TGTGCCAGCAGTCTGTTCCAGGGGAATCAGCCCCAGCATTTT
>TRBJ2-3|TRBD1|TRBV28|NA
CASSPGSWGQGPDTQYF
TGTGCCAGCAGCCCCGGTTCGTGGGGACAGGGCCCAGATACGCAGTATTTT
>TRBJ2-7|NA|TRBV14|few
CASSRTGGSYEQYF
TGTGCCAGCAGCCGTACCGGGGGCTCCTACGAGCAGTACTTC
>TRBJ2-3|NA|TRBV1|NA
CTSSPASGGPSDTQYF
TGCACCAGCAGCCCGGCTAGCGGGGGCCCTTCCGATACGCAGTATTTT
>TRBJ1-4|TRBD1|TRBV2|NA
CASSVTGGNEKLFF
TGTGCCAGCAGCGTAACAGGGGGCAATGAAAAACTGTTTTTT
>TRBJ2-3|TRBD2|TRBV9|NA
CASSDSGGTDTQYF
TGTGCCAGCAGCGATAGCGGGGGGACGGATACGCAGTATTTT
>TRBJ2-5|NA|TRBV2|NA
CASRERQGQETQYF
TGTGCCAGCAGGGAGCGCCAGGGACAAGAGACCCAGTACTTC
>TRBJ2-1|NA|TRBV12-3/TRBV12-4|NA
CASSPQIRGIRFF
TGTGCCAGCAGTCCCCAAATACGAGGCATTCGGTTCTTC